The entry below describes one T cell receptor beta chain. Germline V gene data show CDR1 as LNHDA and CDR2 as SQIVND (reference sequence). V was trimmed by 6 bases and J by 2 bases, leaving 14 bases between them. CDR3 size: 15 residues. The sample originates from a study of blood T cell repertoires in COVID-19. Produced via immunoSEQ multiplex PCR; TCRdb's table is partial and in-frame only. The sample lists more than 65,000 clones, approximately 90% occurring once. This chain connects TRBV19 to TRBJ2-1; D gene uncertain. The sample was peripheral blood. This TCR came from a man aged 55-75 years with acute or convalescent COVID-19. The CDR3 DNA reads as TGTGCCAGTAGGGGTCAGGTCGATCCCTACAATGAGCAGTTCTTC. Its translation: CASRGQVDPYNEQFF.